This entry concerns a single T cell receptor beta chain. Antigen unknown. This specimen comes from a study of PD-1 blockade in classical Hodgkin lymphoma. Study conclusions and caveats: A reduction in baseline TCR diversity was reportedly seen in newly diagnosed patients relative to healthy donors.

V was pared by 3 bases and J by 4 bases, with 14 bases between. This CDR3 comprises 15 residues. The germline CDR1 and CDR2 sequences are SGHTA and FQGNSA. Regarding time point: newly diagnosed, previously untreated cHL patient sample. From thawed PBMCs, CD4+ T cells were purified using magnetic negative selection. Here immunoSEQ multiplex PCR was the method, and the copy in TCRdb shows in-frame clones only, minus some. The table records about 14,000 clones, 86% of them present only once. The source is a human donor with classical Hodgkin lymphoma. The sample comprised CD4+ T cells from blood. This chain links TRBV7-2 with TRBJ2-3, with D possibly matching TRBD2 (5 bases). This CDR3 is CASSFGITLPDTQYF. The CDR3 coding sequence is TGTGCCAGCAGCTTCGGGATCACTCTCCCAGATACGCAGTATTTT.